A selection of T cell receptor beta chains follows, all from one sample in a study of cytomegalovirus exposure and HLA in healthy donors. The repertoire was sequenced with immunoSEQ multiplex PCR; TCRdb's copy has only in-frame clones and lacks some. In the table there are some 99,000 clones, under 75% of which are singletons. Material for sequencing was PBMCs. Receptor source: a female donor in good health and CMV-seronegative. The CDR3 runs from the conserved cysteine through the conserved F or W. The size field is filled for only some rows; it gives once, few, many or a size class.

V: TRBV7-9; size: NA; CDR3: CASSPVYTEAFF
V: TRBV15; size: NA; CDR3: CATSRVAGGPRYNEQFF
V: TRBV4-1; size: NA; CDR3: CASRDTGGTGELFF
V: TRBV2; size: NA; CDR3: CASRGNRGRDTGELFF
V: TRBV21-1; size: few; CDR3: CASSKGGVTEAFF
V: TRBV25-1; size: once; CDR3: CATQGRRYEQYF
V: TRBV15; size: once; CDR3: CATSRDHAGQVEAFF
V: TRBV7-9; size: few; CDR3: CASSLSGRREFF
V: TRBV10-3; size: NA; CDR3: CAISEFGAQLGGEQFF
V: TRBV5-4; size: NA; CDR3: CASSLAGKGREETQYF
V: TRBV5-4; size: NA; CDR3: CASSFEGQTNSGYGYTF
V: TRBV6-5; size: NA; CDR3: CASSSDREQPQHF
V: TRBV10-1; size: NA; CDR3: CASSLGLAGAYNEQFF
V: TRBV5-1; size: few; CDR3: CASSPGRGSEEQYF
V: TRBV30; size: NA; CDR3: CAWSAAGSGNTIYF
V: TRBV5-4; size: few; CDR3: CASSSSGFSEEAFF
V: TRBV28; size: NA; CDR3: CASSFTWPSNQPQHF
V: TRBV28; size: NA; CDR3: CASSPQPTNEKLFF
V: TRBV2; size: NA; CDR3: CASSERQPSTYEQYF
V: TRBV25-1; size: few; CDR3: CASSGSGWSGELFF
V: TRBV4-1; size: NA; CDR3: CASSQVRERNEQFF
V: TRBV7-8; size: NA; CDR3: CASSLGQHSYEQYF
V: TRBV5-1; size: NA; CDR3: CASTDAPGEKLFF
V: TRBV6-5; size: NA; CDR3: CASSLDRVNTEAFF
V: TRBV25-1; size: NA; CDR3: CASSFGAPGQSYEQYF
V: TRBV25-1; size: NA; CDR3: CASSDGSRETQYF
V: TRBV29-1; size: NA; CDR3: CSVTGQNYGYTF
V: TRBV14; size: NA; CDR3: CASSQETGDLYGYTF
V: TRBV19; size: NA; CDR3: CASSIRTGGERWVPNTEAFF
V: TRBV18; size: few; CDR3: CASSPSGGGSYEQYF
V: TRBV5-1; size: NA; CDR3: CASSLAGGLGTGELFF
V: TRBV5-5; size: NA; CDR3: CASSTGQGGQPQHF
V: TRBV6-6; size: NA; CDR3: CASRSHMESYEQYF
V: TRBV5-1; size: NA; CDR3: CASSLELTGVRAGELFF
V: TRBV2; size: NA; CDR3: CASRIESGQPQHF
V: TRBV28; size: few; CDR3: CASSFVRGRETQYF
V: TRBV19; size: NA; CDR3: CASSIMANTEAFF
V: TRBV7-8; size: NA; CDR3: CASSLDRGLDQPQHF